The 18 T cell receptor beta chains below come from one sample, sequenced in a study of cytomegalovirus exposure and HLA in healthy donors. PCR was performed using 60 Vbeta and 13 Jbeta primers. The data were produced by immunoSEQ multiplex PCR, yet TCRdb's version contains in-frame clones alone and is incomplete. The sample includes about 200,000 clones, about 81% seen only once; the top ten take less than 3.5%. The sequenced sample was PBMCs. These receptors were collected from a woman aged 40-49 years in good health and CMV-seronegative.

This chain links TRBV19 with TRBJ1-1; 8 bases agree with TRBD1. The germline V gene has CDR1 LNHDA and CDR2 SQIVND (reference sequence). This CDR3 region has 16 residues. The J segment lost 1 base and the V segment lost 4 bases, leaving 8 bases of the junction unmatched. CDR3 protein: CASSTRTGLGNTEAFF. As DNA, the CDR3 is TGTGCCAGTAGTACCCGGACAGGGTTGGGGAACACTGAAGCTTTCTTT.

The CDR3 nucleotides are TGTGCCAACCAGGCGGGACTGCAAGAGACCCAGTACTTC. It yields the protein CANQAGLQETQYF. V usage is TRBV10-3 and J usage is TRBJ2-5, with D perhaps TRBD2 (6 bases). CDR3 length: 13 residues. CDR1 is ENHRY and CDR2 is SYGVKD in the germline V gene. V gave up 10 bases and J gave up 2 bases, with 14 bases separating them.

V and J are TRBV25-1 and TRBJ1-2; no definite D call. This CDR3 is built from 17 residues. V lost 2 bases and J 5 bases, leaving 21 bases between the germline ends. Per the germline V gene, CDR1 is MGHDK and CDR2 is SYGVNS. DNA for the CDR3: TGTGCCAGCAGTGAAGAAGGAGGGTCAACTGCAGCATATGGCTACACCTTC. Protein product: CASSEEGGSTAAYGYTF.

The sample holds one count of this clone. The DNA of the CDR3 is TGTGCCAGCAGCTTATCCGGACTAGCGGGATTACAAACCGGGGAGCTGTTTTTT. Encoded protein: CASSLSGLAGLQTGELFF. This sequence joins TRBV7-3 and TRBJ2-2, with TRBD2 matching 12 bases. Germline V lookup: CDR1 SGHTA, CDR2 FQGTGA. V lost 2 bases, J lost 5 bases, and 9 bases stayed unmatched. The CDR3 runs 18 residues. The full variable domain, rest sourced from reference TRBV7-3 and TRBJ2-2, is GAGVSQTPSNKVTEKGKYVELRCDPISGHTALYWYRQSLGQGPEFLIYFQGTGAADDSGLPNDRFFAVRPEGSVSTLKIQRTERGDSAVYLCASSLSGLAGLQTGELFFGEGSRLTVL.

The V and J genes are TRBV9 and TRBJ2-7; 9 bases map to TRBD2. Germline CDR1 SGDLS, CDR2 YYNGEE. The V gene end was trimmed by 0 bases and the J gene end by 3 bases; junction bases not matched to a gene: 4. The CDR3 contains 15 residues. CDR3 sequence: CASSVETSGIYEQYF. The CDR3 DNA follows: TGTGCCAGCAGCGTAGAGACTAGCGGAATCTACGAGCAGTACTTC.

V usage is TRBV5-1 and J usage is TRBJ1-1; possibly TRBD1 for D (6 bases). Germline V lookup: CDR1 SGHRS, CDR2 YFSETQ. The CDR3 has 15 residues. The germline V and J ends were trimmed by 2 bases and 1 base, with 12 bases remaining between them. CDR3 protein: CASSLDRRGNTEAFF. The CDR3 coding sequence is TGCGCCAGCAGCTTAGACAGGCGAGGGAACACTGAAGCTTTCTTT.

The CDR3 reads CASSVIRDSSYEQYF. For the CDR3, the DNA is TGTGCCAGCAGTGTCATCCGGGACAGCTCCTACGAGCAGTACTTC. The chain couples TRBV28 to TRBJ2-7, with 7 nucleotides matching TRBD1. Unmatched junction bases numbered 7, after V lost 5 bases and J lost 0 bases. There are 15 residues in the CDR3. Germline V gives CDR1 MDHEN, CDR2 SYDVKM. Full variable domain (remainder filled in from reference TRBV28 and TRBJ2-7): DVKVTQSSRYLVKRTGEKVFLECVQDMDHENMFWYRQDPGLGLRLIYFSYDVKMKEKGDIPEGYSVSREKKERFSLILESASTNQTSMYLCASSVIRDSSYEQYFGPGTRLTVT.

J is TRBJ2-2 and V is TRBV19; D perhaps matches TRBD1 (6 bases). The CDR3 is 15 amino acids. CDR1 and CDR2 from the germline V gene are LNHDA and SQIVND (reference sequence). V lost 1 base and J lost 6, with 12 bases in between. The CDR3 region is CASSIVSQGPGELFF. DNA for the CDR3: TGTGCCAGTAGTATAGTTTCACAGGGACCCGGGGAGCTGTTTTTT.

J is TRBJ1-2 and V is TRBV9; possibly TRBD1 for D (5 bases). The germline V and J ends were trimmed by 0 bases and 2 bases, with 20 bases remaining between them. CDR3 length: 18 residues. Germline V CDR1 and CDR2: SGDLS, YYNGEE. The CDR3, as DNA: TGTGCCAGCAGCGTAGGGGTCGCAAGGGGTTCGTTCAACTATGGCTACACCTTC. Its protein product is CASSVGVARGSFNYGYTF.

This clone was counted only a few times. The J gene is TRBJ2-7, the V gene TRBV5-8; 11 positions agree with TRBD2. Germline CDR1 is SGHTS and CDR2 is YDEGEE. The CDR3 runs to 13 residues. Trimming removed 4 bases from V and 3 bases from J; junction bases left unmatched: 0. The CDR3 region is CASSGTSGYEQYF. The CDR3 DNA reads as TGTGCCAGCAGCGGGACTAGCGGCTACGAGCAGTACTTC.

This chain links TRBV5-8 with TRBJ1-5, with no clear D. Trimming took off 4 bases at V and 7 bases at J, with 24 bases between the two ends. This CDR3 contains 17 residues. CDR1 is SGHTS, CDR2 YDEGEE, per germline. DNA for the CDR3: TGTGCCAGCAGCCTGTATGAGATGGCGGGATGGAAGCAGCCCCAGCATTTT. Amino acids: CASSLYEMAGWKQPQHF.

This clone was seen a single time. This chain links TRBV5-1 with TRBJ1-2; D unresolved. Trimming left V 1 base short and J 2 bases short, with 6 bases between. CDR1 and CDR2 (germline): SGHRS, YFSETQ. CDR3 size: 13 residues. CDR3 residues: CASSLSANYGYTF. CDR3 DNA: TGCGCCAGCAGCTTGTCAGCGAACTATGGCTACACCTTC.

The gene calls are TRBV7-9 and TRBJ2-2; 12 nucleotides agree with TRBD1. With V trimmed by 7 bases and J by 9 bases, 3 bases remained unmatched. There are 13 residues in the CDR3. CDR1 and CDR2 from the germline V gene are SEHNR and FQNEAQ (reference sequence). Here the CDR3 DNA reads TGTGCCAGCATCGGGACAGGGGGCTGGGAGCTGTTTTTT. Its protein is CASIGTGGWELFF.

The V gene is TRBV5-4, the J gene TRBJ2-7; TRBD2 matches 10 bases. The J segment lost 0 bases and the V segment lost 3 bases, leaving 6 bases of the junction unmatched. Germline V gene sequence: CDR1 SGHNT, CDR2 YYREEE (reference sequence). This CDR3 is 16 amino acids long. CDR3: CASSSGLAVFSYEQYF. The CDR3 DNA reads as TGTGCCAGCAGCTCAGGACTAGCGGTCTTCTCCTACGAGCAGTACTTC.

The chain couples TRBV5-1 to TRBJ1-1; the match to TRBD1 covers 9 bases. Unmatched junction bases numbered 5, after V lost 4 bases and J lost 4 bases. Looked up from germline, CDR1 is SGHRS and CDR2 is YFSETQ. The CDR3 runs 14 residues. The CDR3, as DNA: TGCGCCAGCAGCCAACAGGGGGCTTTCACTGAAGCTTTCTTT. Translation: CASSQQGAFTEAFF.

This sequence joins TRBV5-6 and TRBJ1-6; possible D gene TRBD1, 5 bases. V lost 3 bases to trimming and J lost 4 bases, with 14 bases between them. CDR1 and CDR2 (germline): SGHDT, YYEEEE. The CDR3 length is 16 residues. The CDR3 DNA reads TGTGCCAGCAGCTCCTGGGGCCTTGAATATAATTCACCCCTCCACTTT. It specifies CASSSWGLEYNSPLHF.

This clone was counted a single time. The chain employs TRBV7-9 and TRBJ1-5, with 8 bases aligning to TRBD1. The CDR3 sequence is 14 residues long. CDR1 and CDR2 from the germline V gene are SEHNR and FQNEAQ (reference sequence). V shed 2 bases, J shed 7 bases, and the junction held 4 bases outside the gene matches. CDR3 amino acids: CASSLQGASQPQHF. The CDR3 nucleotides are TGTGCCAGCAGCTTACAGGGGGCCAGCCAGCCCCAGCATTTT. The complete variable domain, with remaining parts taken from reference TRBV7-9 and TRBJ1-5, reads DTGVSQNPRHKITKRGQNVTFRCDPISEHNRLYWYRQTLGQGPEFLTYFQNEAQLEKSRLLSDRFSAERPKGSFSTLEIQRTEQGDSAMYLCASSLQGASQPQHFGDGTRLSIL.

This clone was seen a few times. This chain links TRBV5-1 with TRBJ1-1, with D tentatively TRBD1 (5 bases). CDR3 length equals 14 residues. V was trimmed by 4 bases and J by 4 bases, leaving 14 bases between them. Germline CDR1 is SGHRS and CDR2 is YFSETQ. CDR3 DNA: TGCGCCAGCAGCCGAACAGGCTCAGGCACTGAAGCTTTCTTT. Translation gives CASSRTGSGTEAFF.